The 21 T cell receptor beta chains reported below all come from one sample, sequenced in a study of T cells in Graves' hyperthyroidism and ophthalmopathy. Using RNA transcripts as the source, TCR beta CDR3 regions were amplified. First-round RT-PCR with HTBI primers amplified the TCR CDR3 region. Each CDR3 protein gets one entry after TCRdb re-called the multiplex PCR reads with MiXCR. The sample has 550,000 to 850,000 distinct CDR3 sequences; about 17% are singletons. The sample consisted of blood. The source of these receptors is a woman between 50 and 59 years old with Graves' hyperthyroidism that later progressed to Graves' ophthalmopathy.

A few counts support this clonotype. V is TRBV19 and J is TRBJ2-5, with D possibly TRBD2 on 5 matching bases. Trimming left V 6 bases short and J 7 bases short, with 15 bases between. The V gene's germline CDR1 is LNHDA and CDR2 SQIVND (reference sequence). The CDR3 covers 13 residues. DNA of the CDR3: TGTGCCAGTAGAGTGGACTCCGCCGGGACCCAGTACTTC. Translation gives CASRVDSAGTQYF.

The V and J genes are TRBV3-1 and TRBJ2-5; 7 nucleotides align to TRBD1. Germline V lookup: CDR1 LGHDT, CDR2 YNNKEL (reference sequence). The CDR3 extends over 17 amino acids. V lost 1 base, J lost 0 bases, and 8 bases stayed unmatched. Here the CDR3 reads CASSQVGKGAYQETQYF. CDR3 in DNA: TGTGCCAGCAGCCAAGTAGGGAAGGGGGCGTACCAAGAGACCCAGTACTTC.

The chain employs TRBV19 and TRBJ2-7; 9 bases fit TRBD1. This CDR3 is 15 amino acids long. J was trimmed by 4 bases and V by 0 bases; bases with no gene match: 4. CDR1 LNHDA and CDR2 SQIVND come from the germline V gene (reference sequence). The CDR3 spells CASSIEQDRGYEQYF. The CDR3 DNA reads TGTGCCAGTAGTATAGAGCAGGACAGGGGATACGAGCAGTACTTC.

This chain connects TRBV10-2 to TRBJ2-3; perhaps TRBD1 as D (5 bases). V lost 2 bases and J lost 6, with 18 bases in between. CDR1 is WSHSY, CDR2 SAAADI, per germline. The CDR3 is 16 residues long. This chain's CDR3 is CASSEGPGRGLDTQYF. CDR3 in DNA: TGCGCCAGCAGTGAGGGTCCAGGGCGAGGTCTTGATACGCAGTATTTT.

This clonotype was recorded many times. The CDR3 sequence is CASSQLGAGNTEAFF. CDR3 nucleotides: TGTGCCAGCAGCCAACTCGGGGCGGGAAACACTGAAGCTTTCTTT. V gene TRBV27 combines with J gene TRBJ1-1, with TRBD1 as a possible D gene (5 bases). The CDR3 contains 15 residues. Germline V gene sequence: CDR1 MNHEY, CDR2 SMNVEV (reference sequence). Trimming pared 6 bases from V and 2 bases from J, leaving 16 bases between.

This clonotype was detected only a few times. The V call is TRBV2, the J call TRBJ2-1; TRBD2 aligns across 8 bases. The V gene's germline CDR1 is SNHLY and CDR2 FYNNEI. The CDR3 runs to 16 residues. V lost 6 bases and J lost 2; bases outside the gene matches: 9. The CDR3 DNA reads as TGTGCCAGCAGACCTAGAACTAGCGGAGCCTACAATGAGCAGTTCTTC. This sequence encodes CASRPRTSGAYNEQFF.

CDR3 DNA: TGTGCCAGCAGCTCCCCGGGACAGTTCTACGAGCAGTACTTC. Its translation is CASSSPGQFYEQYF. The genes are TRBV5-8 and TRBJ2-7, with 7 positions matching TRBD1. This CDR3 comprises 14 residues. With V trimmed by 3 bases and J by 3 bases, 6 bases remained unmatched. Germline V gives CDR1 SGHTS, CDR2 YDEGEE.

This clonotype was seen many times. The chain has TRBV11-2 and TRBJ2-1; 8 bases agree with TRBD1. Germline loops: CDR1 SGHAT, CDR2 FQNNGV. There are 16 residues in the CDR3. Trimming took 4 bases from V and 0 from J; bases not matched to a gene: 5. This CDR3 reads CASSSPGQGSYNEQFF. CDR3 in DNA: TGTGCCAGCAGCTCTCCAGGACAGGGCTCCTACAATGAGCAGTTCTTC.

This clonotype was detected ten times or more. The V call is TRBV6-1, the J call TRBJ2-5; TRBD2 aligns across 14 bases. CDR1 and CDR2 from the germline V gene are MNHNS and SASEGT. The length of the CDR3 is 16 residues. J lost 0 bases, V lost 6 bases, and 3 bases had no gene match. For the CDR3, the DNA is TGTGCCAGCAGGGGACTAGCGGGGGTAAACCAAGAGACCCAGTACTTC. This encodes CASRGLAGVNQETQYF.

This clonotype came up a few times. V gene TRBV7-9 combines with J gene TRBJ1-1; D call uncertain. Trimming left V 1 base short and J 6 bases short, with 12 bases between. CDR1 SEHNR and CDR2 FQNEAQ come from the germline V gene (reference sequence). The CDR3 spans 14 residues. Written as DNA, the CDR3 is TGTGCCAGCAGCTTAGAACTTAGCCGGCCTGAAGCTTTCTTT. Protein sequence: CASSLELSRPEAFF.

The rearrangement uses TRBV27 and TRBJ1-5; 7 bases are a match to TRBD1. The CDR3 contains 15 residues. Per the germline V gene, CDR1 is MNHEY and CDR2 is SMNVEV (reference sequence). The trim removed 6 bases at V and 4 bases at J, leaving 9 bases unmatched. The CDR3 loop is CASSKTGQLNQPQHF. CDR3 nucleotide sequence: TGTGCCAGCAGCAAAACGGGACAGTTAAATCAGCCCCAGCATTTT.

The table lists this clonotype with a few counts. The DNA of the CDR3 is TGTGCCAGCAGCCCGGTGGGAGGAACGGACATTCAGTACTTC. Its translation: CASSPVGGTDIQYF. The rearrangement joins TRBV7-9 to TRBJ2-4; D is possibly TRBD2 (6 bases). V shed 5 bases and J shed 8 bases, with 16 bases lying between them. The CDR3 consists of 14 residues. Per the germline V gene, CDR1 is SEHNR and CDR2 is FQNEAQ (reference sequence).

This clonotype was recorded a few times. The chain links TRBV15 to TRBJ1-1, with D hard to call. CDR1 is LNHNV, CDR2 YYDKDF, per germline (reference sequence). This CDR3 contains 18 residues. V gave up 3 bases and J gave up 0 bases, with 20 bases separating them. The CDR3 loop reads CATSRTSDYSSMNTEAFF. The CDR3 coding sequence is TGTGCCACCAGCAGGACCTCTGACTATTCATCTATGAACACTGAAGCTTTCTTT.

For this clonotype: The CDR3 carries no conserved terminal phenylalanine or tryptophan, so it likely arises from a read error. The rearrangement uses TRBV27 and TRBJ2-1; possibly TRBD2 for D (7 bases). The CDR3 extends over 13 amino acids. Trimming shortened V by 7 bases and J by 3 bases, and 10 bases separated the two germline ends. CDR1 MNHEY and CDR2 SMNVEV come from the germline V gene (reference sequence). For the CDR3, the DNA is TGTGCCAGCACCGGGGGGCTCTACAATGAGCAGTTCTCC. Protein product: CASTGGLYNEQFS.

V is TRBV29-1 and J is TRBJ1-4, with D maybe TRBD1 (5 bases). CDR1 SQVTM and CDR2 ANQGSEA come from the germline V gene. Trimming cost V 4 bases and J 8 bases, with 20 bases left between them. CDR3 length: 15 amino acids. This CDR3 reads CSVGGLKGPFEKLFF. The CDR3, as DNA: TGCAGCGTTGGGGGGTTGAAGGGTCCGTTCGAAAAACTGTTTTTT.

The genes are TRBV20-1 and TRBJ1-5; D perhaps matches TRBD1 (5 bases). Between the trimmed V and J ends, which lost 0 bases and 7 bases, there was a span of 13 bases. This CDR3 has 14 amino acids. From germline, CDR1 is DFQATT and CDR2 SNEGSKA (reference sequence). The CDR3 bases are TGCAGTGCTAGAGATAGGAGGGACCGGCAGCCCCAGCATTTT. This gives the protein CSARDRRDRQPQHF.

This clonotype was recorded at least ten times. The V gene is TRBV2, the J gene TRBJ1-1; D is perhaps TRBD1 (5 bases). This CDR3 has 15 residues. CDR1 SNHLY and CDR2 FYNNEI come from the germline V gene. The germline V and J ends were trimmed by 7 bases and 0 bases, with 15 bases remaining between them. CDR3 residues: CASIRGTKMNTEAFF. In DNA form, the CDR3 reads TGTGCCAGCATCCGGGGGACCAAAATGAACACTGAAGCTTTCTTT.

This clonotype occurred many times. This chain joins TRBV30 and TRBJ2-7; D is uncertain. V lost 3 bases to trimming and J lost 0 bases, with 12 bases between them. Germline lookup yields CDR1 GTSNPN and CDR2 SVGIG (reference sequence). The CDR3 is made up of 14 amino acids. CDR3 nucleotide sequence: TGTGCCTGGAGCGTCGGGTCTTACTCCTACGAGCAGTACTTC. It translates to CAWSVGSYSYEQYF.

This sequence joins TRBV12-3 or TRBV12-4 and TRBJ2-5, with TRBD2 matching over 9 bases. This CDR3 has 15 amino acids. The J segment lost 1 base and the V segment lost 5 bases, leaving 5 bases of the junction unmatched. The CDR3 DNA is TGTGCCAGCAGTCCTAGCGGGGCCCCCCAAGAGACCCAGTACTTC. Encoded protein: CASSPSGAPQETQYF.

This clonotype was observed once. A single base separates this from a much larger clone, so it may be a read error. V usage is TRBV2 and J usage is TRBJ2-7; 8 nucleotides line up with TRBD1. V was pared by 6 bases and J by 2 bases, with 3 bases of the junction left unmatched. This CDR3 is built from 13 residues. Germline lookup yields CDR1 SNHLY and CDR2 FYNNEI. DNA for the CDR3: TGTGCCAGCAGACGGACAGGGCCCTACGAGCAGTACTTC. Protein: CASRRTGPYEQYF.

This clonotype occurred a few times. The J gene is TRBJ1-2, the V gene TRBV19; weak D call: TRBD1 (6 bases). Deletions cut 4 bases from V and 1 base from J, with 10 bases between. This CDR3 comprises 14 residues. Germline assignment: CDR1 LNHDA and CDR2 SQIVND (reference sequence). In DNA, the CDR3 is TGTGCCAGTAGTACAACAGGGAGTAACTATGGCTACACCTTC. This translates into CASSTTGSNYGYTF.